Listed here is a single TCR beta chain. Its specificity is unknown. CDR1 is SGHTA, CDR2 FQGNSA, per germline. This CDR3 has 16 amino acids. The V and J ends lost 4 bases and 0 bases respectively, with 10 bases between them. Amplification of ligated cDNA took four PCR rounds with SP2 and nested alpha and beta constant primers. Blood and skin TCR RNA was reverse transcribed with alpha and beta constant primers. TCRdb fed the 5' RACE reads into MiXCR, producing one record per CDR3 protein. The sample records about 62,000 distinct CDR3 sequences, 7% to 8% being singletons. An oligonucleotide containing a UMI was ligated to the 3' end of TCR cDNA. Adult healthy volunteers gave 2.5 ml peripheral blood for whole-blood RNA. This entry comes from a study of naive and memory T cell subsets. Whole-study findings and limits: Potentially, T cell activation and differentiation skew this RNA-based measurement.

The chain employs TRBV7-2 and TRBJ2-6; maybe TRBD2 (7 bases). The clonotype comes from a female donor in good health. In DNA form, the CDR3 reads TGTGCCAGCAGCTATGGGGGGGCCTCTGGGGCCAACGTCCTGACTTTC. Translated: CASSYGGASGANVLTF.